The 20 T cell receptor beta chains below all came from one sample that was sequenced in a study of CD8+CD57+ T cells in acquired aplastic anemia (dated by TCRdb to the late 2010s). Sequencing took place on an Illumina HiSeq 2000. Genomic DNA was used as template for profiling of TCR beta VDJ combinations and CDR3 sequences. The public sequencing data were trimmed at Q25 with fastp and processed into clonotypes with MiXCR by TCRdb, which kept only in-frame beta chains. Each CDR3 protein gets just one entry, which takes the most common genes and DNA from the rows behind it. The sample table records 150,000 or so distinct CDR3 sequences; more than 40% of these occur just once. 30% to 40% of the sample goes to the ten largest clones. The patients picked for sequencing were ones in whom flow cytometry had shown an expansion of CD8+CD57+ cells. Sequenced: sorted CD4+, CD8+, or CD8+CD57+ T cells (not recorded which) from PBMCs. Every receptor here comes from a human donor with aplastic anemia.

This clonotype was observed a few times. The genes are TRBV29-1 and TRBJ1-1, with TRBD1 identical over 8 bases. In germline, CDR1 is SQVTM, CDR2 ANQGSEA. V shed 4 bases, J shed 1 base, and the junction held 5 bases outside the gene matches. CDR3 size: 14 residues. This CDR3 is CSVGRGQGNTEAFF. The CDR3 DNA reads TGCAGCGTTGGAAGAGGACAGGGGAACACTGAAGCTTTCTTT.

Only a few counts were recorded for this clonotype. The V gene is TRBV25-1, the J gene TRBJ2-7; tentatively, D is TRBD2 (6 bases). The V end lost 7 bases, the J end lost 3 bases, and 16 bases lay between the germline ends. CDR1 is MGHDK, CDR2 SYGVNS, per germline. CDR3 length equals 14 residues. CDR3: CASNGAFSGYEQYF. The CDR3 bases are TGTGCCAGCAACGGAGCTTTTAGCGGCTACGAGCAGTACTTC.

The sample holds many counts of this clonotype. This sequence joins TRBV14 and TRBJ2-7; the D gene could be TRBD1 or TRBD2 (5 bases each). The germline V gene encodes CDR1 SGHDN and CDR2 FVKESK. The CDR3 consists of 15 residues. Deletions cut 0 bases from V and 2 bases from J, with 11 bases between. The CDR3 sequence: CASSQEEGLAYEQYF. In DNA form, the CDR3 reads TGTGCCAGCAGCCAAGAAGAGGGGCTGGCCTACGAGCAGTACTTC.

This clonotype was seen only a few times. CDR3 in DNA: TGTGCCAGCAGTTTATCGATGCAGGGATACTATGGCTACACCTTC. Translation gives CASSLSMQGYYGYTF. The rearrangement uses TRBV28 and TRBJ1-2; possibly TRBD1 for D (5 bases). V lost 1 base and J 3 bases, leaving 12 bases between the germline ends. The CDR3 covers 15 residues. Germline-derived CDR1 and CDR2 are MDHEN and SYDVKM.

This clonotype was counted many times. The V and J genes are TRBV12-3 or TRBV12-4 and TRBJ1-1; 7 nucleotides align to TRBD1. CDR3 size: 13 residues. V dropped 5 bases and J dropped 6; count of bases not matched to a gene: 6. In nucleotides, the CDR3 is TGTGCCAGCAGTCCTGGCCAGGGGGCTGAAGCTTTCTTT. This encodes CASSPGQGAEAFF.

This clonotype was observed at least ten times. Since a much larger clone is just one base distant, this may be a read error. The genes are TRBV29-1 and TRBJ1-1; no clear D. V was trimmed by 3 bases and J by 7 bases, leaving 15 bases between them. CDR3 length: 13 amino acids. Germline CDR1 is SQVTM and CDR2 is ANQGSEA. CDR3 coding DNA: TGCAGCGTTGAGGTTGGCAGAGCATATGAAGCTTTCTTT. It encodes CSVEVGRAYEAFF. Full variable domain (rest looked up from reference TRBV29-1 and TRBJ1-1): SAVISQKPSRDICQRGTSLTIQCQVDSQVTMMFWYRQQPGQSLTLIATANQGSEATYESGFVIDKFPISRPNLTFSTLTVSNMSPEDSSIYLCSVEVGRAYEAFFGQGTRLTVV.

DNA for the CDR3: TGTGCCAGCAGCTCGGGACCCTCCTACGAGCAGTACTTC. It translates to CASSSGPSYEQYF. This rearrangement joins TRBV7-3 to TRBJ2-7; D assignment may be TRBD1 or TRBD2 (5 bases each). V shed 4 bases and J shed 0 bases, with 7 bases lying between them. CDR1 and CDR2 from the germline V gene are SGHTA and FQGTGA. The length of the CDR3 is 13 residues.

The gene calls are TRBV20-1 and TRBJ2-3; tentative D call: TRBD1 (6 bases). Trimming took 3 bases from V and 0 from J, leaving 16 bases between them. This CDR3 has 16 residues. Germline V gene lookup returns CDR1 DFQATT and CDR2 SNEGSKA (reference sequence). DNA for the CDR3: TGCAGTGCTAGGGACTGGTCACAGGGCAGCACAGATACGCAGTATTTT. It specifies CSARDWSQGSTDTQYF.

The chain has TRBV24-1 and TRBJ1-2; D is perhaps TRBD1 (6 bases). V lost 4 bases and J lost 8, with 16 bases in between. The CDR3 contains 14 residues. Germline loops: CDR1 KGHDR, CDR2 SFDVKD. For the CDR3, the DNA is TGTGCCACCAGTGACCACTCCGGGACAACCGGCTACACCTTC. Translated, it gives CATSDHSGTTGYTF.

The rearrangement joins TRBV10-3 to TRBJ1-6; no definite D call. Between the trimmed V and J ends, which lost 0 bases and 8 bases, there was a span of 5 bases. This CDR3 is 13 amino acids long. Germline V lookup: CDR1 ENHRY, CDR2 SYGVKD. In DNA form, the CDR3 reads TGTGCCATCAGTGAGTCGACGGATTCACCCCTCCACTTT. It is translated as CAISESTDSPLHF.

This clonotype has more than one count but fewer than ten. The V and J genes are TRBV20-1 and TRBJ2-7; 7 nucleotides agree with TRBD1. V was pared by 6 bases and J by 6 bases, with 8 bases of the junction left unmatched. The germline gives CDR1 DFQATT, CDR2 SNEGSKA (reference sequence). This CDR3 spans 12 amino acids. Here the CDR3 DNA reads TGCAGTGCAACCGGGACAGCCCTCGAGCAGTACTTC. Amino acid sequence: CSATGTALEQYF.

The CDR3 nucleotides are TGTGCCACCAGTGAGCCAGCCGGGGGAGTGGTGGGAGATACGCAGTATTTT. This gives the protein CATSEPAGGVVGDTQYF. The V call is TRBV24-1, the J call TRBJ2-3; D is perhaps TRBD2 (6 bases). Trimming removed 4 bases at V and 5 bases at J, with 21 bases between. The CDR3 totals 17 residues. The germline V gene encodes CDR1 KGHDR and CDR2 SFDVKD.

This clonotype was observed many times. V and J are TRBV7-6 and TRBJ1-1; no clear D gene. The CDR3 sequence is 17 residues long. The germline V and J ends were trimmed by 2 bases and 1 base, with 17 bases remaining between them. The germline CDR1 and CDR2 sequences are SGHVS and FNYEAQ. This chain's CDR3 is CASSLSQLPGPNTEAFF. CDR3 bases: TGTGCCAGCAGCTTATCTCAACTACCCGGACCGAACACTGAAGCTTTCTTT.

This clonotype was counted between two and nine times. The V gene is TRBV24-1, the J gene TRBJ2-3, with D unresolved. V lost 1 base and J lost 6, with 1 base in between. The CDR3 has 11 residues. CDR1 and CDR2 from the germline V gene are KGHDR and SFDVKD. This CDR3 is CATSDFDTQYF. The CDR3 coding sequence is TGTGCCACCAGTGATTTCGATACGCAGTATTTT.

The chain has TRBV2 and TRBJ2-3; weak D call: TRBD2 (5 bases). The ends were cut back, 11 bases at V and 6 bases at J, with 18 bases in the middle. Germline V gives CDR1 SNHLY, CDR2 FYNNEI. The CDR3 runs to 13 residues. In nucleotides, the CDR3 is TGTGCCGGGAGTAGGATTAACTTGGATACGCAGTATTTT. This sequence encodes CAGSRINLDTQYF.

This clonotype was seen ten or more times. J is TRBJ2-3 and V is TRBV20-1, with a tentative D call TRBD1 (5 bases). The CDR3 spans 17 residues. CDR1 and CDR2 from the germline V gene are DFQATT and SNEGSKA (reference sequence). V lost 2 bases, J lost 2 bases, and 20 bases lay in between. In nucleotides, the CDR3 is TGCAGTGCTAGACCCGGACAAACATTAACCTCCACAGATACGCAGTATTTT. Protein product: CSARPGQTLTSTDTQYF.

This clonotype was detected many times. The genes are TRBV2 and TRBJ2-1, with unresolved D. The germline CDR1 and CDR2 sequences are SNHLY and FYNNEI. Trimming stripped 6 bases from V and 9 bases from J, with 3 bases between. CDR3 length: 9 residues. CDR3 bases: TGTGCCAGCAGGGCTGAGCAGTTCTTC. This translates into CASRAEQFF.

The sample holds many counts of this clonotype. The chain uses TRBV12-3 or TRBV12-4 and TRBJ2-1; no clear D. Trimming stripped 5 bases from V and 6 bases from J, with 11 bases between. The CDR3 spans 13 residues. CDR3 coding DNA: TGTGCCAGCAGTCCTACCGGCATCAATGAGCAGTTCTTC. Protein product: CASSPTGINEQFF.

This clonotype was seen only a few times. The chain links TRBV25-1 to TRBJ1-4; weak D call: TRBD1 (5 bases). Germline CDR1 reads MGHDK; CDR2 reads SYGVNS. The V gene lost 2 bases and the J gene lost 0 bases, with 7 bases spanning the gap. The CDR3 length is 15 residues. CDR3 DNA sequence: TGTGCCAGCAGTGAAGGGGGTGCAACTAATGAAAAACTGTTTTTT. Amino acids: CASSEGGATNEKLFF.

This clonotype was detected only a few times. V usage is TRBV15 and J usage is TRBJ2-1; 8 bases line up with TRBD2. Germline V gene sequence: CDR1 LNHNV, CDR2 YYDKDF (reference sequence). V shed 0 bases, J shed 7 bases, and the junction held 5 bases outside the gene matches. CDR3 length: 15 amino acids. DNA for the CDR3: TGTGCCACCAGCAGAGAGAGACTAGCGAGGAATGAGCAGTTCTTC. Protein sequence: CATSRERLARNEQFF.